This record concerns one T cell receptor beta chain sequence. Trimming cost V 5 bases and J 10 bases, with 12 bases left between them. This CDR3 has 12 residues. Germline V gene data show CDR1 as LGHDT and CDR2 as YNNKEL (reference sequence). Source study methods: Amplification from reference gene primers served as the basis for estimated nucleated cell counts. The data were produced by immunoSEQ multiplex PCR, yet TCRdb's version contains in-frame clones alone and is incomplete. The DNA gave D and trimming, while V, J and clone size come from that table. The table shows a few hundred thousand clones, with about 87% occurring only once. This sample was included in a study of blood T cell repertoires in COVID-19. Background on the study: Donors in the United States, Italy and Spain gave samples during acute or convalescent COVID-19.

Seattle patients were enrolled during active infection and followed longitudinally. This sequence originates from a woman between 70 and 85 years old with COVID-19, enrolled during active disease. This chain joins TRBV3-1 (or the pseudogene TRBV3-2) and TRBJ2-1; the D is unclear. Material for sequencing was peripheral blood. The CDR3 loop is CASSKSLVEQFF. The CDR3 coding sequence is TGTGCCAGCAGCAAGAGTCTAGTCGAGCAGTTCTTC.